This T cell receptor (beta chain) is from a study of T cell responses to AZD1222 COVID-19 vaccine. Points from the study as a whole: White British donors predominated, females outnumbered males, and clonal diversity was possibly underestimated.

This clone was counted between two and nine times. Its specificity is unknown. CDR1 and CDR2 (germline): SNHLY, FYNNEI. CDR3 length equals 15 residues. Trimming took 4 bases from V and 6 from J, leaving 17 bases between them. Here immunoSEQ multiplex PCR was the method, and the copy in TCRdb shows in-frame clones only, minus some. Seen here are roughly 120,000 clones, over 80% observed once, and the top ten hold around 8.2%. The study pooled second doses at about 4 or about 12 weeks. This TCR was recovered from an adult who received the AZD1222 COVID-19 vaccine. The specimen was peripheral blood, collected 28 days after the second AZD1222 dose. V gene TRBV2 combines with J gene TRBJ2-3; either TRBD1 or TRBD2 may supply D (5 bases each). In nucleotides, the CDR3 is TGTGCCAGCAGTGGAGGGGTTGCACGTTTTGATACGCAGTATTTT. It specifies CASSGGVARFDTQYF.